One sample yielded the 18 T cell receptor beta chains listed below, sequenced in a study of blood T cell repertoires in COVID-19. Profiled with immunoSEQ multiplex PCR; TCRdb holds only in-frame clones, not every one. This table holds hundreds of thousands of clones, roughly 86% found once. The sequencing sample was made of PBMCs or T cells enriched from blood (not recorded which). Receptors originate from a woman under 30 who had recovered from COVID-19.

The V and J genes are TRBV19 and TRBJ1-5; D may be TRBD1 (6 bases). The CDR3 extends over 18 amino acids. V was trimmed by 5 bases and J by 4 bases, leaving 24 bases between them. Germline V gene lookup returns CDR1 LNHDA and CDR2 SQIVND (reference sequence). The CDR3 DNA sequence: TGTGCCAGTAGTGCTCGAATCGGGGTTTGGGACAAAAATCAGCCCCAGCATTTT. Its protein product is CASSARIGVWDKNQPQHF.

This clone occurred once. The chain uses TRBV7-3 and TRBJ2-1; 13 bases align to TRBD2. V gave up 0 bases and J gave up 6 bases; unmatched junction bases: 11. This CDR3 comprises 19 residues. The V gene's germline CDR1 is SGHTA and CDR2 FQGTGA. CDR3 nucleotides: TGTGCCAGCAGCTTAACGCTCGGGACTAGCGGGACACTGGGCAATGAGCAGTTCTTC. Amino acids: CASSLTLGTSGTLGNEQFF.

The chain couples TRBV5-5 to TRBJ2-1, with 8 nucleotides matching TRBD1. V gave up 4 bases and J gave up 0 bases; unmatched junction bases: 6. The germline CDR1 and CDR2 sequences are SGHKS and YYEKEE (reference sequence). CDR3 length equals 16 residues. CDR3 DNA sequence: TGTGCCAGCAGCCAGCAGGGGGCCTACTCCTACAATGAGCAGTTCTTC. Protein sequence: CASSQQGAYSYNEQFF.

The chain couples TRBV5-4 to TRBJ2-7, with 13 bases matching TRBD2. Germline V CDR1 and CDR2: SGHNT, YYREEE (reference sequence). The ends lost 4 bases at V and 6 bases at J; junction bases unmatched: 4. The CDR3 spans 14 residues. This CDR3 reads CASSTTSGRTEQYF. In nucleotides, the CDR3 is TGTGCCAGCAGCACGACTAGCGGGAGGACCGAGCAGTACTTC. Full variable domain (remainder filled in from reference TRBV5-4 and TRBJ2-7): ETGVTQSPTHLIKTRGQQVTLRCSSQSGHNTVSWYQQALGQGPQFIFQYYREEENGRGNFPPRFSGLQFPNYSSELNVNALELDDSALYLCASSTTSGRTEQYFGPGTRLTVT.

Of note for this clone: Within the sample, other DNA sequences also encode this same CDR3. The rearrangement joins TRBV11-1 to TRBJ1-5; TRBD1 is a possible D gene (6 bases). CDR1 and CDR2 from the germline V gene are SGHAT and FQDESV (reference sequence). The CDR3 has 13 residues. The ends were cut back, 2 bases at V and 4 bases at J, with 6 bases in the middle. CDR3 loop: CASSLRGNQPQHF. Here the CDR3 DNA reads TGTGCCAGCAGCTTAAGGGGGAATCAGCCCCAGCATTTT.

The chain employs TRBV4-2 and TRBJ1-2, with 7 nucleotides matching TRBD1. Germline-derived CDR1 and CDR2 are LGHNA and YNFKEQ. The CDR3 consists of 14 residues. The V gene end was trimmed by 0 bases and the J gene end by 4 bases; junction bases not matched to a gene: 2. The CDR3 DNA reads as TGTGCCAGCAGCCAAGAGGACAGGACCTATGGCTACACCTTC. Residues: CASSQEDRTYGYTF.

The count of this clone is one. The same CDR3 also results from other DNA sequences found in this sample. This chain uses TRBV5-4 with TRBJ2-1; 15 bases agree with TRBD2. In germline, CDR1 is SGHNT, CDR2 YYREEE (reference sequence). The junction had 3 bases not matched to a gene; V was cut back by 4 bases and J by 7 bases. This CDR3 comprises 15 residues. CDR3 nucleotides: TGTGCCAGCAGCCTGGGACTAGCGGGGGGTAATGAGCAGTTCTTC. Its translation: CASSLGLAGGNEQFF.

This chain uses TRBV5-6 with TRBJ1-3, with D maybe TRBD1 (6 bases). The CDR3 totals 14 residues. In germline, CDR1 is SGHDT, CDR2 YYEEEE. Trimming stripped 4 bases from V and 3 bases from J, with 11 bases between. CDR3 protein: CASSLQGGGNTIYF. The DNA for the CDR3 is TGTGCCAGCAGCCTACAGGGTGGTGGAAACACCATATATTTT. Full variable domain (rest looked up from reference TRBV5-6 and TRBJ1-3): DAGVTQSPTHLIKTRGQQVTLRCSPKSGHDTVSWYQQALGQGPQFIFQYYEEEERQRGNFPDRFSGHQFPNYSSELNVNALLLGDSALYLCASSLQGGGNTIYFGEGSWLTVV.

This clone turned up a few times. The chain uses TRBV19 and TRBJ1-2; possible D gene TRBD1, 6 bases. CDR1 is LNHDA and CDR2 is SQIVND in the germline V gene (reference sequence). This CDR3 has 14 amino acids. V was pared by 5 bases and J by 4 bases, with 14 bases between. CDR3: CASSLGQNSYGYTF. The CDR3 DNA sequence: TGTGCCAGTAGTCTCGGACAGAATTCCTATGGCTACACCTTC.

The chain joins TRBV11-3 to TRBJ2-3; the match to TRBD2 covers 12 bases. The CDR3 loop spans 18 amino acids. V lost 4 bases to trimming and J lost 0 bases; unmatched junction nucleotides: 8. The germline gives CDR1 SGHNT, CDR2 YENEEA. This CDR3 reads CASSSRTSGNFSTDTQYF. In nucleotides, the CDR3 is TGTGCCAGCAGCTCGAGGACTAGCGGGAATTTTAGCACAGATACGCAGTATTTT.

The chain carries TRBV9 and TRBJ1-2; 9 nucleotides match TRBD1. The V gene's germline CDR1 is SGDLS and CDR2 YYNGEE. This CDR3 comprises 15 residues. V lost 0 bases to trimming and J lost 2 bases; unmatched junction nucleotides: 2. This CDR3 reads CASSVGDRGNYGYTF. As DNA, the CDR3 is TGTGCCAGCAGCGTAGGAGACAGGGGGAACTATGGCTACACCTTC.

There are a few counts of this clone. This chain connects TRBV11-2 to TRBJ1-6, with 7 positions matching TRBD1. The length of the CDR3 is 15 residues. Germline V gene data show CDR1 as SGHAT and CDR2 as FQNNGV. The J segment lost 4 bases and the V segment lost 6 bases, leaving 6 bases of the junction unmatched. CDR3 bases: TGTGCCAGCAGTTCGACAGGGAGGTATAATTCACCCCTCCACTTT. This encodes CASSSTGRYNSPLHF.

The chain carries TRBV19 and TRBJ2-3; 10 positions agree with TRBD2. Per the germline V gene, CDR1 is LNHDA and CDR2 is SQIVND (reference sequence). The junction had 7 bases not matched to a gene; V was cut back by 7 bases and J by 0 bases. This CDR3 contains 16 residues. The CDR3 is CASTHPGLASTDTQYF. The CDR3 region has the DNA TGTGCCAGTACCCATCCGGGACTAGCGAGCACAGATACGCAGTATTTT.

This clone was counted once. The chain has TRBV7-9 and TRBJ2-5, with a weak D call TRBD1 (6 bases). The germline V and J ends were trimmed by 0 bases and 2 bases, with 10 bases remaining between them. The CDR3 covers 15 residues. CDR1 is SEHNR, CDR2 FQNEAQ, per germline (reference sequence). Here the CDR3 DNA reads TGTGCCAGCAGCTTAGCAGGGGGTAAACAAGAGACCCAGTACTTC. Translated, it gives CASSLAGGKQETQYF.

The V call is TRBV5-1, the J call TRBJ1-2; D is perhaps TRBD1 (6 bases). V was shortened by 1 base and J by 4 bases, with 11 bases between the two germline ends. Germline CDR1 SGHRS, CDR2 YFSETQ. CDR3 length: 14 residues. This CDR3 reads CASSLTRGIYGYTF. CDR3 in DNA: TGCGCCAGCAGCTTGACCAGGGGCATCTATGGCTACACCTTC.

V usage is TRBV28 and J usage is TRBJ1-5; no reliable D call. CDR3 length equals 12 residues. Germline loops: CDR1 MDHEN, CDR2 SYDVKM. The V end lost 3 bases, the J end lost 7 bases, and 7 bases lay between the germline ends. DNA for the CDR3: TGTGCCAGCAGTTTGAGGGAACAGCCCCAGCATTTT. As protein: CASSLREQPQHF.

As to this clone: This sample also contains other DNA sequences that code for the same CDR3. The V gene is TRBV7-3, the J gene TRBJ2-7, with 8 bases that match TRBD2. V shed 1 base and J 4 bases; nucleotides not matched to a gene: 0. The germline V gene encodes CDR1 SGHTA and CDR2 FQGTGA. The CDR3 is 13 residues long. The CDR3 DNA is TGTGCCAGCAGCTTAAGCGGGGGGTACGAGCAGTACTTC. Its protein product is CASSLSGGYEQYF.

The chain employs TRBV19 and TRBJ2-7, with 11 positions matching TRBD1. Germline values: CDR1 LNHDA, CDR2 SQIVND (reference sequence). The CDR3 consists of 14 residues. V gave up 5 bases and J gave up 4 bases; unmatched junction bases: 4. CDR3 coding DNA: TGTGCCAGTAGTGCCGGGACAGGGGGGTACGAGCAGTACTTC. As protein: CASSAGTGGYEQYF.